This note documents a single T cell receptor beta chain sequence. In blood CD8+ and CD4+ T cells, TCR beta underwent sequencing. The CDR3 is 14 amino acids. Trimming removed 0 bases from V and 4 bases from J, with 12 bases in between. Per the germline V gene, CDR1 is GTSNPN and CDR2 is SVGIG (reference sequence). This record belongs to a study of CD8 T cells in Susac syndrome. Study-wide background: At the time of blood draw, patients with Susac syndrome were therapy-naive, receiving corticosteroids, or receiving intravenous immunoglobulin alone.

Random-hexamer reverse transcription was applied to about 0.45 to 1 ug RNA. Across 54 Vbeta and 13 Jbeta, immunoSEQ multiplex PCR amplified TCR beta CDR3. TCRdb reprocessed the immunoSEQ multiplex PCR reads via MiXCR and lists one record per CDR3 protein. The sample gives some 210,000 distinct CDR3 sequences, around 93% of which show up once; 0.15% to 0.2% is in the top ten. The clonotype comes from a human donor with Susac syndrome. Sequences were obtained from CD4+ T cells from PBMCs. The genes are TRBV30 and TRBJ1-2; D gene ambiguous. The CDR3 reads CAWSVPPKGYGYTF. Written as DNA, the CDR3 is TGTGCCTGGAGTGTACCCCCAAAGGGCTATGGCTACACCTTC.